The entry below describes one T cell receptor (beta chain). Its specificity is not known. The sample belongs to a study of identical twins. General study results and limits: There were fewer insertions in abundant cord blood beta clonotypes, but memory repertoires showed no such pattern. Modelling approaches yielded underestimates of out-of-frame TCR alpha sharing between monozygotic twins.

A single record per CDR3 protein comes from TCRdb applying MiXCR to the 5' RACE reads. The table has around 340,000 distinct CDR3 sequences, about 9% seen once. The CDR3 is made up of 14 amino acids. J lost 7 bases, V lost 4 bases, and 4 bases had no gene match. CDR1 and CDR2 from the germline V gene are SGHAT and FQNNGV. The receptor comes from a woman between 50 and 59 years old in good health. What was sequenced was naive T cells sorted from blood. This rearrangement joins TRBV11-2 to TRBJ2-1; the match to TRBD1 covers 10 bases. The CDR3 DNA is TGTGCCAGCAGCTGGACAGGGGGGTCGAATGAGCAGTTCTTC. This codes for CASSWTGGSNEQFF.